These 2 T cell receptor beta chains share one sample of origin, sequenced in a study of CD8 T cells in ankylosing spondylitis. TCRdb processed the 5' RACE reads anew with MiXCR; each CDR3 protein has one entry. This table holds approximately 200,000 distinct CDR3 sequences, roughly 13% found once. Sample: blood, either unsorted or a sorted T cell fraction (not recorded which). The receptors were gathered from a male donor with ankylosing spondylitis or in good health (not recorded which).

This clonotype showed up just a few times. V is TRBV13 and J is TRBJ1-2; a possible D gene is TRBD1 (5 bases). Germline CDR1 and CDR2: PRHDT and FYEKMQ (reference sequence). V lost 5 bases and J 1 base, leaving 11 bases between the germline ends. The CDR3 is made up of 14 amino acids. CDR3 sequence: CASSPGQVNYGYTF. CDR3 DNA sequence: TGTGCCAGCAGCCCTGGACAAGTTAACTATGGCTACACCTTC.

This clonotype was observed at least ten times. The DNA of the CDR3 is TGTGCCAGCAGTTTAGTTAGCTCCTACAATGAGCAGTTCTTC. Its translation is CASSLVSSYNEQFF. The rearrangement uses TRBV12-3 or TRBV12-4 and TRBJ2-1; no clear D. The CDR3 length is 14 residues. The V and J ends lost 1 base and 0 bases respectively, with 4 bases between them.